This TCR beta chain emerged from a study of tumor-infiltrating lymphocytes in primary liver carcinoma. Study conclusions and caveats: Overlap in tumor-adjacent and tumor-blood pairs fell below that of tumor region pairs.

Starting material of about 450 ng total RNA yielded TCR beta cDNA via a constant-region primer. Researchers made the TCR beta libraries by running three nested multiplex PCR rounds with slightly modified ARM-PCR. A C-beta reverse primer was combined with TRBV1-TRBV30 forward primers in the first two PCR rounds, and each round had around 11 cycles. TCRdb processed the multiplex PCR reads anew with MiXCR; each CDR3 protein has one entry. Seen here are over 35,000 distinct CDR3 sequences, over 65% observed once, and the top ten hold around 15%. Total RNA and DNA came together from around 20-30 mg of bulk tissue without cell sorting. Every one of the tumor samples had a viable tumor cell content above 80%. About this clonotype itself: The antigen remains undetermined.

V was trimmed by 0 bases and J by 10 bases, leaving 9 bases between them. CDR1 is LNHNV and CDR2 is YYDKDF in the germline V gene (reference sequence). There are 12 residues in the CDR3. The clonotype originates from a man aged 35 to 55 with primary liver carcinoma and hepatitis B virus infection. Sequencing used liver tumor tissue from sampling region 4. The subset here: tumor region T4, right-lateral pole. The chain couples TRBV15 to TRBJ1-1; D is ambiguous. CDR3 residues: CATSRDIDTAFF. The DNA of the CDR3 is TGTGCCACCAGCAGAGATATAGATACAGCTTTCTTT.